The 11 T cell receptor beta chains listed next were all sequenced from one sample in a study of T cells after yellow fever vaccination (dated by TCRdb to the late 2010s). Explained via the paper, the treatment or condition label denotes: live attenuated yellow fever vaccine strain. The protocol used for the library was 5' RACE. Sequenced using an Illumina NovaSeq 6000. TCRdb handled the public reads itself, with Q25 trimming in fastp and clone calling in MiXCR, and kept productive beta chains. Entries that share a CDR3 protein sequence are merged under the most common genes and DNA. The sample table lists more than 300,000 distinct CDR3 sequences, about 11% of them with a count of one. Of the sample, 3.3% falls within the top ten clones. The sample in question was CD4+ T cells sorted from PBMCs, obtained 45 days after the yellow fever booster vaccination. These receptors were obtained from a man aged 18 to 35 who received the YFV17D yellow fever vaccine.

This chain uses TRBV6-5 with TRBJ1-2; D is unclear. The CDR3 consists of 14 residues. CDR1 is MNHEY, CDR2 SVGAGI, per germline. Trimming took 0 bases from V and 4 from J, leaving 9 bases between them. DNA of the CDR3: TGTGCCAGCAGTTACTCCATCGTGGGCTATGGCTACACCTTC. Its protein product is CASSYSIVGYGYTF.

This clonotype was seen a few times. The chain employs TRBV12-3 or TRBV12-4 and TRBJ1-2; the D gene is possibly TRBD1 (5 bases). The CDR3 is 12 amino acids. With 6 bases removed from V and 3 bases from J, the gap between germline ends came to 8 bases. The CDR3 region is CASRGTDYGYTF. CDR3 nucleotide sequence: TGTGCCAGCAGGGGGACTGACTATGGCTACACCTTC.

The chain employs TRBV29-1 and TRBJ2-2, with 7 bases that match TRBD1. V shed 4 bases and J 0 bases; nucleotides not matched to a gene: 2. Germline V gene sequence: CDR1 SQVTM, CDR2 ANQGSEA. This CDR3 is built from 14 residues. DNA of the CDR3: TGCAGCGTTGGGACAGGCTCGAACACCGGGGAGCTGTTTTTT. The encoded protein is CSVGTGSNTGELFF.

V gene TRBV6-2 or TRBV6-3 combines with J gene TRBJ2-4; D may match TRBD1 or TRBD2 (6 bases each). CDR1 is MNHEY and CDR2 is SVGEGT in the germline V gene. CDR3 length: 13 residues. V lost 8 bases to trimming and J lost 8 bases, with 16 bases between them. The CDR3 sequence is CASLEGGGDIQYF. CDR3 bases: TGTGCCAGCCTAGAGGGGGGCGGGGACATTCAGTACTTC.

The sample holds many counts of this clonotype. The rearrangement uses TRBV5-1 and TRBJ1-4; tentative D call: TRBD1 (5 bases). This CDR3 has 13 residues. Germline V gene data show CDR1 as SGHRS and CDR2 as YFSETQ. V lost 0 bases, J lost 5 bases, and 5 bases lay in between. The CDR3 protein is CASSLGGNEKLFF. CDR3 coding DNA: TGCGCCAGCAGCTTGGGGGGCAATGAAAAACTGTTTTTT.

The chain uses TRBV24-1 and TRBJ1-2, with D perhaps TRBD1 (5 bases). Trimming removed 9 bases from V and 5 bases from J, with 12 bases in between. The CDR3 is 12 amino acids. The germline gives CDR1 KGHDR, CDR2 SFDVKD. The CDR3 DNA reads as TGTGCCACCGGCGACAGAGGGTATGGCTACACCTTC. Translating gives CATGDRGYGYTF.

This clonotype was observed at least ten times. The gene calls are TRBV20-1 and TRBJ2-3; TRBD1 agrees at 8 bases. The CDR3 has 15 residues. Germline CDR1 is DFQATT and CDR2 is SNEGSKA (reference sequence). Trimming cost V 8 bases and J 1 base; bases outside gene matches: 11. This chain's CDR3 is CSSNQGAWGTDTQYF. The CDR3 DNA reads as TGCAGTTCGAACCAGGGGGCTTGGGGCACAGATACGCAGTATTTT.

This clonotype appeared a few times. CDR3 sequence: CASSGASGTDTQYF. Written as DNA, the CDR3 is TGTGCCAGTAGTGGGGCTAGCGGGACAGATACGCAGTATTTT. V usage is TRBV19 and J usage is TRBJ2-3; TRBD2 matches 8 bases. The CDR3 contains 14 residues. The V segment lost 5 bases and the J segment 3 bases; nucleotides outside the gene matches: 4. Per the germline V gene, CDR1 is LNHDA and CDR2 is SQIVND (reference sequence). The whole variable domain, filled in from reference TRBV19 and TRBJ2-3, reads DGGITQSPKYLFRKEGQNVTLSCEQNLNHDAMYWYRQDPGQGLRLIYYSQIVNDFQKGDIAEGYSVSREKKESFPLTVTSAQKNPTAFYLCASSGASGTDTQYFGPGTRLTVL.

This clonotype showed up many times. This chain joins TRBV7-3 and TRBJ2-3, with 8 bases aligning to TRBD1. The germline gives CDR1 SGHTA, CDR2 FQGTGA. V shed 5 bases and J 4 bases; nucleotides not matched to a gene: 8. This CDR3 region has 15 residues. CDR3 nucleotides: TGTGCCAGCAGCCAAGACAGGGGTCGGGCAGATACGCAGTATTTT. Translation: CASSQDRGRADTQYF.

CDR3 DNA: TGTGCCAGCAGCTTACCCCCTCGGAATGAGCAGTTCTTC. Translation gives CASSLPPRNEQFF. V and J are TRBV7-3 and TRBJ2-1; D call uncertain. Trimming shortened V by 2 bases and J by 7 bases, and 9 bases separated the two germline ends. In germline, CDR1 is SGHTA, CDR2 FQGTGA. The CDR3 has 13 residues.

This clonotype was seen at least ten times. The chain couples TRBV29-1 to TRBJ1-1; D possibly corresponds to TRBD1 (5 bases). Trimming took off 5 bases at V and 0 bases at J, with 13 bases between the two ends. The CDR3 consists of 14 residues. Looked up from germline, CDR1 is SQVTM and CDR2 is ANQGSEA. The CDR3: CSVCDLDMNTEAFF. In DNA form, the CDR3 reads TGCAGCGTTTGCGACTTGGACATGAACACTGAAGCTTTCTTT.